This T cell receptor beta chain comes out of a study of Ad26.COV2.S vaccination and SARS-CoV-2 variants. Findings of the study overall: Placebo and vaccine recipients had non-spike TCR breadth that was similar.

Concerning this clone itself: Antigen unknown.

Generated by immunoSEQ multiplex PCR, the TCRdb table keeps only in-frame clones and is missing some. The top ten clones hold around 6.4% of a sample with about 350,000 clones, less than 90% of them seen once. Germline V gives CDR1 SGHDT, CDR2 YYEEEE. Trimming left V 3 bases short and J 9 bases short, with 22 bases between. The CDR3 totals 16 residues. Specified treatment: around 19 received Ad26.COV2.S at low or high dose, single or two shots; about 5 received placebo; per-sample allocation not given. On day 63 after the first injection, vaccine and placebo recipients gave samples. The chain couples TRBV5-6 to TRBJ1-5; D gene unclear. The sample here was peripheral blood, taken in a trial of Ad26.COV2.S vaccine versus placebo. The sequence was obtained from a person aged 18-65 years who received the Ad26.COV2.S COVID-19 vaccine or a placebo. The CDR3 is CASSSLLDQGEGPQHF. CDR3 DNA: TGTGCCAGCAGCTCCTTACTCGACCAAGGAGAGGGGCCCCAGCATTTT. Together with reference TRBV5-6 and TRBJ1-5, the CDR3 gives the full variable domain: DAGVTQSPTHLIKTRGQQVTLRCSPKSGHDTVSWYQQALGQGPQFIFQYYEEEERQRGNFPDRFSGHQFPNYSSELNVNALLLGDSALYLCASSSLLDQGEGPQHFGDGTRLSIL.